The 30 T cell receptor beta chains below all came from one sample that was sequenced in a study of Ad26.COV2.S vaccination and SARS-CoV-2 variants. Treatment here: around 19 received Ad26.COV2.S at low or high dose, single or two shots; roughly five received placebo; per-sample allocation not given. Sampling happened 63 days after the first vaccine or placebo injection. TCRdb's table, derived via immunoSEQ multiplex PCR, lists solely in-frame clones and lacks some. The sample has roughly 320,000 clones, roughly 80% seen once. The source was peripheral blood, collected in a trial of Ad26.COV2.S vaccine versus placebo. The receptors come from a person between 18 and 65 years old who received the Ad26.COV2.S COVID-19 vaccine or a placebo.

This chain uses TRBV5-4 with TRBJ2-6, with TRBD2 as a possible D gene (5 bases). CDR3 size: 14 residues. V was pared by 3 bases and J by 2 bases, with 6 bases between. From germline, CDR1 is SGHNT and CDR2 YYREEE (reference sequence). The CDR3 nucleotides read TGTGCCAGCAGCTCGGGGACTGGGGCCAACGTCCTGACTTTC. Protein product: CASSSGTGANVLTF.

The chain links TRBV13 to TRBJ1-5; possible D gene TRBD1, 6 bases. The CDR3 totals 14 residues. From germline, CDR1 is PRHDT and CDR2 FYEKMQ (reference sequence). V lost 1 base and J 5 bases, leaving 9 bases between the germline ends. CDR3 region: CASSLAGADQPQHF. CDR3 sequence (DNA): TGTGCCAGCAGCTTAGCAGGGGCTGATCAGCCCCAGCATTTT.

The chain is built from TRBV5-1 and TRBJ2-5; 10 nucleotides align to TRBD1. Germline V gives CDR1 SGHRS, CDR2 YFSETQ. CDR3 length equals 15 residues. V trimming: 5 bases; J trimming: 4 bases; junction bases outside the gene matches: 8. The DNA of the CDR3 is TGCGCCAGCAGACCTCAGACAGGGGGCGCAGAGACCCAGTACTTC. Amino acid sequence: CASRPQTGGAETQYF.

The chain couples TRBV2 to TRBJ1-6; D not resolved. Germline CDR1 is SNHLY and CDR2 is FYNNEI. V was cut by 7 bases and J by 8 bases, with 6 bases left in between. The CDR3 consists of 11 residues. The CDR3 nucleotides are TGTGCCAGCATGAGGGATTCACCCCTCCACTTT. Protein: CASMRDSPLHF.

The chain recombines TRBV6-1 with TRBJ1-1; 8 bases map to TRBD1. V lost 2 bases and J lost 8; bases outside the gene matches: 4. This CDR3 region has 13 residues. CDR1 MNHNS and CDR2 SASEGT come from the germline V gene. Here the CDR3 DNA reads TGTGCCAGCAGTGAACAGGGACAGGCAGAAGCTTTCTTT. Protein sequence: CASSEQGQAEAFF.

The genes are TRBV3-1 (or the pseudogene TRBV3-2) and TRBJ2-5; 10 nucleotides line up with TRBD1. J gave up 1 base and V 5 bases, and 4 bases lay outside the gene matches. Germline values: CDR1 LGHDT, CDR2 YNNKEL (reference sequence). The CDR3 consists of 15 residues. This chain's CDR3 is CASSSGTGVQETQYF. CDR3 nucleotides: TGTGCCAGCAGCTCCGGGACAGGGGTCCAAGAGACCCAGTACTTC.

This clone was seen more than once but under ten times. This chain uses TRBV6-1 with TRBJ1-2, with 7 bases fitting TRBD1. The length of the CDR3 is 16 residues. Germline assignment: CDR1 MNHNS and CDR2 SASEGT. The junction had 12 bases not matched to a gene; V was cut back by 4 bases and J by 4 bases. The CDR3 region has the DNA TGTGCCAGCAGTGCCTTCCAGGGGGGCGCGGGCTATGGCTACACCTTC. This gives the protein CASSAFQGGAGYGYTF.

This rearrangement joins TRBV19 to TRBJ2-5, with TRBD2 as a possible D gene (6 bases). The germline V gene encodes CDR1 LNHDA and CDR2 SQIVND (reference sequence). V was clipped by 5 bases and J by 1 base, with 11 bases between them. The CDR3 totals 14 residues. The CDR3 here is CASSFRDFQETQYF. The CDR3 DNA reads TGTGCCAGTAGTTTTCGGGACTTCCAAGAGACCCAGTACTTC.

The chain links TRBV4-1 to TRBJ1-1; D gene unclear. Trimming took off 2 bases at V and 1 base at J, with 8 bases between the two ends. This CDR3 spans 14 amino acids. Looked up from germline, CDR1 is MGHRA and CDR2 is YSYEKL. The CDR3 protein is CASSQQSSNTEAFF. The CDR3 coding sequence is TGCGCCAGCAGCCAACAGTCCTCGAACACTGAAGCTTTCTTT.

The gene calls are TRBV29-1 and TRBJ1-4; a weak D match, TRBD1 (5 bases). The CDR3 consists of 11 residues. In germline, CDR1 is SQVTM, CDR2 ANQGSEA. V lost 7 bases and J lost 7, with 10 bases in between. In DNA, the CDR3 is TGCAGCGGGGGGACTTTTGAAAAACTGTTTTTT. It yields the protein CSGGTFEKLFF.

V and J are TRBV18 and TRBJ2-5; possible D gene TRBD1, 6 bases. The CDR3 extends over 15 amino acids. The V gene lost 0 bases and the J gene lost 5 bases, with 13 bases spanning the gap. CDR1 is KGHSH and CDR2 is LQKENI in the germline V gene. This CDR3 reads CASSPPTGMGETQYF. As DNA, the CDR3 is TGTGCCAGCTCACCACCTACAGGGATGGGCGAGACCCAGTACTTC.

This chain connects TRBV2 to TRBJ1-2; D ambiguous. The germline V gene encodes CDR1 SNHLY and CDR2 FYNNEI. CDR3 size: 12 residues. The V end lost 7 bases, the J end lost 10 bases, and 16 bases lay between the germline ends. This CDR3 reads CASTPEKSVYTF. The DNA of the CDR3 is TGTGCCAGCACCCCCGAGAAGTCGGTCTACACCTTC.

V and J are TRBV27 and TRBJ2-7; no clear D gene. The CDR3 sequence is 11 residues long. Germline CDR1 reads MNHEY; CDR2 reads SMNVEV (reference sequence). Trimming stripped 3 bases from V and 5 bases from J, with 5 bases between. CDR3 in DNA: TGTGCCAGCAGTTTCCGGAACGAGCAGTACTTC. This translates into CASSFRNEQYF.

V gene TRBV27 combines with J gene TRBJ1-6, with 7 nucleotides matching TRBD1. Germline V lookup: CDR1 MNHEY, CDR2 SMNVEV (reference sequence). V lost 5 bases to trimming and J lost 3 bases; unmatched junction nucleotides: 7. CDR3 length equals 16 residues. CDR3 residues: CASSLTGVVYNSPLHF. The CDR3 bases are TGTGCCAGCAGTCTAACAGGGGTGGTCTATAATTCACCCCTCCACTTT.

This rearrangement joins TRBV6-1 to TRBJ2-1; 8 bases are a match to TRBD2. Germline V gene sequence: CDR1 MNHNS, CDR2 SASEGT. V gave up 0 bases and J gave up 12 bases; unmatched junction bases: 4. The CDR3 length is 13 residues. As DNA, the CDR3 is TGTGCCAGCAGTGAAGCGCGGGGGGCTGCGCAGTTCTTC. This sequence encodes CASSEARGAAQFF.

This sequence joins TRBV18 and TRBJ1-2, with D perhaps matching TRBD1 (5 bases). Per germline, CDR1 KGHSH and CDR2 LQKENI. V was cut by 0 bases and J by 5 bases, with 22 bases left in between. This CDR3 has 18 residues. The CDR3 coding sequence is TGTGCCAGCTCACCACCCGCTTTCTCCGGGGGTCGGGGGTATGGCTACACCTTC. Its translation is CASSPPAFSGGRGYGYTF.

The chain recombines TRBV30 with TRBJ1-5; D perhaps matches TRBD1 (5 bases). V lost 3 bases, J lost 0 bases, and 15 bases lay in between. Germline V CDR1 and CDR2: GTSNPN, SVGIG (reference sequence). CDR3 length: 16 amino acids. CDR3 nucleotides: TGTGCCTGGAGGGCAGCGGGACTCTATAGCAATCAGCCCCAGCATTTT. Protein sequence: CAWRAAGLYSNQPQHF.

The chain employs TRBV27 and TRBJ1-5; 9 positions agree with TRBD1. V lost 3 bases to trimming and J lost 5 bases; unmatched junction nucleotides: 5. Germline-derived CDR1 and CDR2 are MNHEY and SMNVEV (reference sequence). The CDR3 totals 15 residues. The CDR3 loop is CASSFGQGFDQPQHF. CDR3 in DNA: TGTGCCAGCAGTTTTGGACAGGGGTTCGATCAGCCCCAGCATTTT.

The chain recombines TRBV14 with TRBJ1-2; D not resolved. Germline lookup yields CDR1 SGHDN and CDR2 FVKESK. CDR3 size: 12 residues. V lost 1 base and J lost 4, with 4 bases in between. This CDR3 is CASSQAGYGYTF. In nucleotides, the CDR3 is TGTGCCAGCAGCCAAGCTGGCTATGGCTACACCTTC.

V is TRBV19 and J is TRBJ1-2, with D perhaps matching TRBD1 (5 bases). The CDR3 consists of 14 residues. Looked up from germline, CDR1 is LNHDA and CDR2 is SQIVND (reference sequence). Trimming pared 3 bases from V and 2 bases from J, leaving 10 bases between. The CDR3 sequence: CASSMGGENYGYTF. The CDR3 DNA reads as TGTGCCAGTAGTATGGGAGGGGAAAACTATGGCTACACCTTC.

This rearrangement joins TRBV29-1 to TRBJ1-1; tentatively, D is TRBD1 (6 bases). Germline V gene data show CDR1 as SQVTM and CDR2 as ANQGSEA. The germline V and J ends were trimmed by 0 bases and 3 bases, with 14 bases remaining between them. This CDR3 is built from 15 residues. Here the CDR3 reads CSVEEQGSSYTEAFF. CDR3 DNA sequence: TGCAGCGTTGAAGAACAGGGTTCGTCGTACACTGAAGCTTTCTTT.

The rearrangement uses TRBV4-2 and TRBJ1-1; tentatively, D is TRBD1 (5 bases). The CDR3 is 15 residues long. Trimming left V 4 bases short and J 3 bases short, with 15 bases between. Germline V lookup: CDR1 LGHNA, CDR2 YNFKEQ. CDR3 protein: CASSLQGSGDTEAFF. In DNA form, the CDR3 reads TGTGCCAGCAGCCTTCAAGGGTCGGGGGACACTGAAGCTTTCTTT.

This rearrangement joins TRBV28 to TRBJ1-1; D is possibly TRBD1 (6 bases). V dropped 2 bases and J dropped 9 bases, with 19 bases sitting between them. The V gene's germline CDR1 is MDHEN and CDR2 SYDVKM. The CDR3 loop spans 15 amino acids. The CDR3 spells CASSLLTRQDNQAFF. CDR3 coding DNA: TGTGCCAGCAGTTTACTGACCCGACAGGACAATCAAGCTTTCTTT.

The V and J genes are TRBV5-1 and TRBJ1-1; no definite D call. Germline assignment: CDR1 SGHRS and CDR2 YFSETQ. The CDR3 has 13 amino acids. The V end was cut by 5 bases, the J end by 4 bases, with 12 bases between. The chain's CDR3 is CASREVMGTEAFF. The CDR3 DNA reads TGCGCCAGCAGGGAGGTGATGGGCACTGAAGCTTTCTTT.

In DNA, the CDR3 is TGTGCCAGCAGTTTGGGTAATTCAGAGTACTTC. Protein sequence: CASSLGNSEYF. J is TRBJ2-7 and V is TRBV28; D ambiguous. Trimming left V 3 bases short and J 11 bases short, with 11 bases between. There are 11 residues in the CDR3. The V gene's germline CDR1 is MDHEN and CDR2 SYDVKM.

The sample holds one count of this clone. This chain uses TRBV29-1 with TRBJ2-7; weak D call: TRBD2 (5 bases). The CDR3 loop spans 12 amino acids. V lost 3 bases, J lost 4 bases, and 10 bases lay in between. Germline lookup yields CDR1 SQVTM and CDR2 ANQGSEA. CDR3 nucleotide sequence: TGCAGCGTTGAGTCTTCGGGGTACGAGCAGTACTTC. Protein: CSVESSGYEQYF.

The chain joins TRBV5-1 to TRBJ1-1; maybe TRBD1 (6 bases). Germline V gene sequence: CDR1 SGHRS, CDR2 YFSETQ. The CDR3 extends over 13 amino acids. Trimming took 4 bases from V and 2 from J, leaving 9 bases between them. The CDR3 spells CASSQQGNTEAFF. Here the CDR3 DNA reads TGCGCCAGCAGCCAACAGGGTAACACTGAAGCTTTCTTT.

CDR3 protein: CASSRGGDLNYGYTF. The DNA for the CDR3 is TGTGCCAGCAGCCGGGGGGGGGACCTTAACTATGGCTACACCTTC. The rearrangement links TRBV3-1 (or the pseudogene TRBV3-2) to TRBJ1-2; a weak D match, TRBD1 (5 bases). The CDR3 runs 15 residues. The V gene lost 4 bases and the J gene lost 1 base, with 13 bases spanning the gap. Looked up from germline, CDR1 is LGHDT and CDR2 is YNNKEL (reference sequence).

The rearrangement uses TRBV5-4 and TRBJ1-1; the D gene is possibly TRBD1 (6 bases). CDR3 length equals 14 residues. Trimming took off 4 bases at V and 1 base at J, with 11 bases between the two ends. Germline CDR1 and CDR2: SGHNT and YYREEE (reference sequence). The CDR3 loop reads CASSIDRRNTEAFF. The CDR3 nucleotides are TGTGCCAGCAGCATTGACAGGAGGAACACTGAAGCTTTCTTT.

This clone was detected once. V gene TRBV5-5 combines with J gene TRBJ2-7; either TRBD1 or TRBD2 may fit D (5 bases each). CDR1 is SGHKS and CDR2 is YYEKEE in the germline V gene (reference sequence). The V gene lost 0 bases and the J gene lost 1 base, with 11 bases spanning the gap. This CDR3 region has 15 residues. The CDR3 region is CASSLAGAGSYEQYF. The CDR3 nucleotides read TGTGCCAGCAGCTTGGCCGGGGCAGGATCCTACGAGCAGTACTTC.